This T cell receptor (beta chain) was sequenced during a study of blood T cell repertoires in COVID-19. Some clones are missing from TCRdb's copy, which holds only in-frame ones; the method was immunoSEQ multiplex PCR. The repertoire includes about 140,000 clones, 88% of them detected once, and approximately 2.4% sits in the top ten. The V end lost 3 bases, the J end lost 6 bases, and 12 bases lay between the germline ends. From germline, CDR1 is SGHDN and CDR2 FVKESK. The CDR3 sequence is 13 residues long. This chain uses TRBV14 with TRBJ2-7; D is possibly TRBD2 (5 bases). Sequencing was performed on peripheral blood. The sequence came from a human donor with COVID-19, enrolled during active disease. The donor label of this sample is uncertain. CDR3 loop: CASSQQPGIEQYF. The CDR3, as DNA: TGTGCCAGCAGCCAGCAACCCGGGATCGAGCAGTACTTC.